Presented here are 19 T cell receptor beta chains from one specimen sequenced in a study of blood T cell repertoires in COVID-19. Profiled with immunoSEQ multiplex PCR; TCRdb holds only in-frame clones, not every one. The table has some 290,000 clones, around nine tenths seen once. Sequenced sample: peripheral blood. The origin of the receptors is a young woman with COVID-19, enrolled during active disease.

The CDR3 spells CASSKLGRFSNQPQHF. CDR3 DNA: TGTGCCAGCAGCAAACTAGGCCGGTTTAGCAATCAGCCCCAGCATTTT. The gene calls are TRBV21-1 and TRBJ1-5. TRBV21-1 is an annotated pseudogene. There are 16 residues in the CDR3.

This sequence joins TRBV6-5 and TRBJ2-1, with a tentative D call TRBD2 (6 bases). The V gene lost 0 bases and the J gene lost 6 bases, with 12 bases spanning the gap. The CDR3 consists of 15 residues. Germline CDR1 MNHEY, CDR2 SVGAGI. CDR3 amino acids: CASSYSPGARNEQFF. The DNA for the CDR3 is TGTGCCAGCAGTTACTCACCGGGAGCCCGCAATGAGCAGTTCTTC.

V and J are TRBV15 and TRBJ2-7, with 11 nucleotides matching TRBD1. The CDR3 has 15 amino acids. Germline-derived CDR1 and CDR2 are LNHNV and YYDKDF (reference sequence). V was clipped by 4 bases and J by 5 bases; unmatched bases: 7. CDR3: CATSTFRDRGNEQYF. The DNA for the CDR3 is TGTGCCACCAGCACTTTCCGGGACAGGGGGAACGAGCAGTACTTC.

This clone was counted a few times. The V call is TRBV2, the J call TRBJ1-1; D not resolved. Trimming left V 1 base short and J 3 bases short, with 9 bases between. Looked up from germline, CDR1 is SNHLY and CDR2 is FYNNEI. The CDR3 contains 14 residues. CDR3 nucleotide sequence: TGTGCCAGCAGTGAAGACAGATCAGACACTGAAGCTTTCTTT. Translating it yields CASSEDRSDTEAFF.

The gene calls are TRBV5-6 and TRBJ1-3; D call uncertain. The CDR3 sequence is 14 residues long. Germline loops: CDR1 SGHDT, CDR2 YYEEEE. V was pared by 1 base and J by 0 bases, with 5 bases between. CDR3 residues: CASSLTVSGNTIYF. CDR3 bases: TGTGCCAGCAGCTTGACAGTCTCTGGAAACACCATATATTTT.

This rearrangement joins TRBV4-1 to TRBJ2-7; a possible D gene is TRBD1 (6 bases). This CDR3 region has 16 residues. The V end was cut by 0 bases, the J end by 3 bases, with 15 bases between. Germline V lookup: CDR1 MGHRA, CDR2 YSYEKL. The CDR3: CASSQEMARGNYEQYF. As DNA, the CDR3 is TGCGCCAGCAGCCAAGAGATGGCCAGGGGTAACTACGAGCAGTACTTC.

The CDR3 DNA reads as TGTGCCAGCAGTTCGGAAGAGACCCAGTACTTC. It translates to CASSSEETQYF. The chain combines TRBV2 with TRBJ2-5, with D unclear. Germline V lookup: CDR1 SNHLY, CDR2 FYNNEI. The CDR3 runs to 11 residues. V was cut by 5 bases and J by 3 bases, with 4 bases left in between.

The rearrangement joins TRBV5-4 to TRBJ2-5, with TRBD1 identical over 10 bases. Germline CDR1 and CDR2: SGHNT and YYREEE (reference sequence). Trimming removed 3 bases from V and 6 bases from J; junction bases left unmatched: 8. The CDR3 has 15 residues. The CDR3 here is CASSSGTGARQTQYF. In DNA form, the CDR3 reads TGTGCCAGCAGCTCCGGGACAGGGGCCCGGCAGACCCAGTACTTC.

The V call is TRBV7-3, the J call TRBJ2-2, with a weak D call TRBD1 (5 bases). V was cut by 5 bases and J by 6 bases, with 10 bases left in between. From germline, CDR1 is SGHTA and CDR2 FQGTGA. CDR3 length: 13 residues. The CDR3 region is CASSPSRAGELFF. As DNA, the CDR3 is TGTGCCAGCAGCCCCAGCAGGGCCGGGGAGCTGTTTTTT. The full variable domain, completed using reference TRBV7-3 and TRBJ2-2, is GAGVSQTPSNKVTEKGKYVELRCDPISGHTALYWYRQSLGQGPEFLIYFQGTGAADDSGLPNDRFFAVRPEGSVSTLKIQRTERGDSAVYLCASSPSRAGELFFGEGSRLTVL.

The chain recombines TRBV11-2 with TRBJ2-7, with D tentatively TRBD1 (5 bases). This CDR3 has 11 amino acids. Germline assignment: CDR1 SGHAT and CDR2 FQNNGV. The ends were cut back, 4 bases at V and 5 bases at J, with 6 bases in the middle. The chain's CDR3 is CASSYRHEQYF. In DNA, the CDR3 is TGTGCCAGCAGCTACAGGCACGAGCAGTACTTC.

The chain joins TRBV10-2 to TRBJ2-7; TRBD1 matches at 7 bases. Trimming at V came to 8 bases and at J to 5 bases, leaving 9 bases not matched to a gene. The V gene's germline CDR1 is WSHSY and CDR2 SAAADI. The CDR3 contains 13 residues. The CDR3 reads CASAGGGHHEQYF. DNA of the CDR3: TGCGCCAGCGCAGGGGGTGGACACCACGAGCAGTACTTC.

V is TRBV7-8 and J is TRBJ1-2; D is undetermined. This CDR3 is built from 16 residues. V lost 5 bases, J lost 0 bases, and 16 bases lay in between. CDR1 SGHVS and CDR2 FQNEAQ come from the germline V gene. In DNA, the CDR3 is TGTGCCAGCAGCCCGCGCGAGGGAAGGGCTAACTATGGCTACACCTTC. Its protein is CASSPREGRANYGYTF.

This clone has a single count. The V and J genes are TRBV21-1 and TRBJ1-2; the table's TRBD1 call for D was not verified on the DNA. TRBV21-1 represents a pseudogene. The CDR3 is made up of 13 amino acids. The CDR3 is CASSKSGYYGYTF. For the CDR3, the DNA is TGTGCCAGCAGCAAATCAGGGTACTATGGCTACACCTTC.

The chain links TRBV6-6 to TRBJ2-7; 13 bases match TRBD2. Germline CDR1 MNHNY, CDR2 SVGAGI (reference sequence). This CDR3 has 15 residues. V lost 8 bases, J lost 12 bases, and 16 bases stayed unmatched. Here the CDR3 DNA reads TGTGCCAGCTCAGAGCCGGGACTAGCGGGGAGTAGGCGGTACTTC. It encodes CASSEPGLAGSRRYF.

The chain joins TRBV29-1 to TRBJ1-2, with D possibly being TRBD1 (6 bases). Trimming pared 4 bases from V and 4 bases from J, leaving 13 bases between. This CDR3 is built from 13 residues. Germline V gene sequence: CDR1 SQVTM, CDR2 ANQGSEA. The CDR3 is CSVGGRGAYGYTF. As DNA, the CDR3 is TGCAGCGTTGGTGGCAGGGGTGCCTATGGCTACACCTTC.

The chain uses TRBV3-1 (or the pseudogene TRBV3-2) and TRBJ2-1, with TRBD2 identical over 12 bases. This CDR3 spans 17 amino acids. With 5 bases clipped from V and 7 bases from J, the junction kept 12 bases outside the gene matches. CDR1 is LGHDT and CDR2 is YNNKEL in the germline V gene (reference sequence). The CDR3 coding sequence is TGTGCCAGCAGCTTCGGACTAGCGGGAAGGGAAGGGAATGAGCAGTTCTTC. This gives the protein CASSFGLAGREGNEQFF.

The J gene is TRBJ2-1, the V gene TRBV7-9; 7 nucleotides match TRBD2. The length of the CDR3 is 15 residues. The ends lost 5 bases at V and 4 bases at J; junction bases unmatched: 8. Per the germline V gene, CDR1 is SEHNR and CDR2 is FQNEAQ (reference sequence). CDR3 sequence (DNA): TGTGCCAGCAGCCGCGGGGACTACCGTTACAATGAGCAGTTCTTC. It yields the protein CASSRGDYRYNEQFF.

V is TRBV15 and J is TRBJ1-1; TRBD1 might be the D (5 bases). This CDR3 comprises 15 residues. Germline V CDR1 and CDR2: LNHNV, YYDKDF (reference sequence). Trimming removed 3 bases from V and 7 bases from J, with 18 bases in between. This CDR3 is CATSSHPKRQGEAFF. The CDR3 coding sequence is TGTGCCACCAGCAGCCATCCTAAACGGCAGGGTGAAGCTTTCTTT.

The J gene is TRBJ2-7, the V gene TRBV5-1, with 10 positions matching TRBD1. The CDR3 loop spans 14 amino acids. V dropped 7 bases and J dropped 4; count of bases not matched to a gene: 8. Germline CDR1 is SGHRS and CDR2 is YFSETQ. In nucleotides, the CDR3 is TGCGCCAGCGCCACCGGGACAGGGGTGTACGAGCAGTACTTC. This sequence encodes CASATGTGVYEQYF.